What follows describes a single T cell receptor beta chain. Its antigen is not known. This sample was taken from a study of Ad26.COV2.S vaccination and SARS-CoV-2 variants. The overall study: In the study, Ad26.COV2.S was injected intramuscularly once, or twice 56 days apart.

Germline V gene lookup returns CDR1 MDHEN and CDR2 SYDVKM. The ends were cut back, 3 bases at V and 4 bases at J, with 13 bases in the middle. The CDR3 extends over 14 amino acids. Sequencing was performed with immunoSEQ multiplex PCR; in TCRdb, only in-frame clones are kept and a portion is missing. The table shows roughly 420,000 clones, with about 91% occurring only once. General observations from the study: The TCR breadth and depth analyses may have produced an underestimate of total T cell responses. With respect to non-spike TCR breadth, vaccine and placebo recipients were similar.

Treatment meaning: roughly 20 received Ad26.COV2.S at low or high dose, single or two shots; about five received placebo; per-sample allocation not given. Collection of samples fell on day 63 after the first vaccine or placebo injection. Participants' vaccine, an Ad26 vector, delivered Wuhan-strain SARS-CoV-2 spike. This sequence was found in a person aged 18-65 years who received the Ad26.COV2.S COVID-19 vaccine or a placebo. V and J are TRBV28 and TRBJ2-7; no firm D call. Sequencing used peripheral blood, obtained in a trial of Ad26.COV2.S vaccine versus placebo. CDR3 residues: CASSLAGTGYEQYF. CDR3 in DNA: TGTGCCAGCAGTTTGGCAGGCACTGGGTACGAGCAGTACTTC.